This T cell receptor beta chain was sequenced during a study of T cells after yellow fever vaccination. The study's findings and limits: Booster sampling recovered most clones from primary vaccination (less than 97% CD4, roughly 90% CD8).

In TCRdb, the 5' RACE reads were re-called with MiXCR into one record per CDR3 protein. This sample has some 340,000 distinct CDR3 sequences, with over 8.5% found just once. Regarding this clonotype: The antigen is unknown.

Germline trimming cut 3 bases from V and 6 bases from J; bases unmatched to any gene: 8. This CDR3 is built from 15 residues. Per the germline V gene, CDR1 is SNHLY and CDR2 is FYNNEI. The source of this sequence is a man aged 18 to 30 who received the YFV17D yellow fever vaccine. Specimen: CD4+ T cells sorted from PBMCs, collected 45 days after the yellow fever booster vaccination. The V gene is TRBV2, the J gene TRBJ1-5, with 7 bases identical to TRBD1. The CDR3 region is CASSEDRQRGQPQHF. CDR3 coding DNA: TGTGCCAGCAGTGAGGACAGGCAGAGAGGTCAGCCCCAGCATTTT.